The 18 T cell receptor beta chains given below trace back to one sample, sequenced in a study of blood T cell repertoires in COVID-19. Sequencing used immunoSEQ multiplex PCR; TCRdb keeps in-frame clones, though not all of them. Of about 250,000 clones in the sample, approximately 85% are singletons; the top ten hold around 5.5%. Sequenced sample: peripheral blood. Receptors originate from a man aged 45-65 years with active or convalescent COVID-19.

This clone was counted a single time. This sequence joins TRBV5-1 and TRBJ1-1; the D gene is possibly TRBD1 (6 bases). Trimming left V 5 bases short and J 8 bases short, with 22 bases between. CDR1 is SGHRS, CDR2 YFSETQ, per germline. CDR3 size: 15 residues. CDR3 amino acids: CASRPTVIGTPEAFF. CDR3 sequence (DNA): TGCGCCAGCAGACCCACCGTGATCGGGACACCCGAAGCTTTCTTT.

The chain couples TRBV2 to TRBJ2-2; possibly TRBD1 for D (6 bases). Per germline, CDR1 SNHLY and CDR2 FYNNEI. Trimming cost V 5 bases and J 6 bases, with 16 bases left between them. The CDR3 sequence is 15 residues long. CDR3: CASSFDRLGPGELFF. CDR3 nucleotides: TGTGCCAGCAGTTTCGACAGGCTCGGGCCCGGGGAGCTGTTTTTT.

The chain uses TRBV15 and TRBJ2-7, with 8 bases lining up with TRBD2. V shed 8 bases and J 0 bases; nucleotides not matched to a gene: 9. CDR1 is LNHNV, CDR2 YYDKDF, per germline (reference sequence). The CDR3 has 15 amino acids. In DNA, the CDR3 is TGTGCCACCCGCGGGGGGACGACCCTCTCCTACGAGCAGTACTTC. It specifies CATRGGTTLSYEQYF.

V gene TRBV6-2 or TRBV6-3 combines with J gene TRBJ1-1, with 8 bases matching TRBD1. The germline V gene encodes CDR1 MNHEY and CDR2 SVGEGT. V trimming: 5 bases; J trimming: 11 bases; junction bases outside the gene matches: 10. The CDR3 length is 13 residues. The CDR3 reads CASSPPDRVVAFF. The CDR3 bases are TGTGCCAGCAGTCCCCCGGACAGGGTGGTTGCTTTCTTT.

The genes are TRBV25-1 and TRBJ2-7; perhaps TRBD1 as D (6 bases). Germline CDR1 is MGHDK and CDR2 is SYGVNS. The CDR3 has 14 residues. V was cut by 5 bases and J by 2 bases, with 13 bases left in between. In DNA form, the CDR3 reads TGTGCCAGCAGTCGAGGGGGAAGCACCTACGAGCAGTACTTC. It specifies CASSRGGSTYEQYF.

This rearrangement joins TRBV3-1 (or the pseudogene TRBV3-2) to TRBJ1-2; TRBD1 agrees at 8 bases. With 3 bases clipped from V and 9 bases from J, the junction kept 6 bases outside the gene matches. The CDR3 is 13 residues long. The V gene's germline CDR1 is LGHDT and CDR2 YNNKEL (reference sequence). In DNA form, the CDR3 reads TGTGCCAGCAGCCAGCCGGACAGGGCAAGCTACACCTTC. Translating gives CASSQPDRASYTF.

V usage is TRBV6-6 and J usage is TRBJ2-7, with 7 bases identical to TRBD2. V shed 6 bases and J 0 bases; nucleotides not matched to a gene: 2. Germline-derived CDR1 and CDR2 are MNHNY and SVGAGI (reference sequence). This CDR3 is 13 amino acids long. CDR3 nucleotide sequence: TGTGCCAGCAGCTCTAGCGGCTCCTACGAGCAGTACTTC. It is translated as CASSSSGSYEQYF.

The chain employs TRBV28 and TRBJ1-5; D is unclear. The germline gives CDR1 MDHEN, CDR2 SYDVKM. V was cut by 5 bases and J by 4 bases, with 9 bases left in between. This CDR3 has 13 amino acids. The CDR3 nucleotides are TGTGCCAGCAGTCCTCTCCCGAATCAGCCCCAGCATTTT. Translating it yields CASSPLPNQPQHF. Looking up the rest from reference TRBV28 and TRBJ1-5 gives the full variable domain: DVKVTQSSRYLVKRTGEKVFLECVQDMDHENMFWYRQDPGLGLRLIYFSYDVKMKEKGDIPEGYSVSREKKERFSLILESASTNQTSMYLCASSPLPNQPQHFGDGTRLSIL.

This chain links TRBV2 with TRBJ2-7; 10 nucleotides line up with TRBD2. J was trimmed by 5 bases and V by 1 base; bases with no gene match: 5. The CDR3 runs 15 residues. CDR1 is SNHLY and CDR2 is FYNNEI in the germline V gene. The CDR3 DNA reads TGTGCCAGCAGTGAAGTAGCGGGAGGATTCAACGAGCAGTACTTC. It specifies CASSEVAGGFNEQYF.

The chain employs TRBV7-9 and TRBJ2-7, with a possible D match to TRBD1 (5 bases). This CDR3 is 13 amino acids long. Per the germline V gene, CDR1 is SEHNR and CDR2 is FQNEAQ (reference sequence). Trimming removed 1 base at V and 5 bases at J, with 9 bases between. The CDR3 here is CASSLGTWDEQYF. Written as DNA, the CDR3 is TGTGCCAGCAGCTTAGGGACATGGGACGAGCAGTACTTC.

V gene TRBV24-1 combines with J gene TRBJ2-1, with 8 positions matching TRBD2. V shed 4 bases, J shed 9 bases, and the junction held 10 bases outside the gene matches. Germline values: CDR1 KGHDR, CDR2 SFDVKD. CDR3 length: 15 residues. CDR3 in DNA: TGTGCCACCAGTGACCAGCGGGAGCCCCTAGGTGAGCAGTTCTTC. Translation gives CATSDQREPLGEQFF.

This clone was counted a single time. This sequence joins TRBV19 and TRBJ2-3, with 10 bases identical to TRBD1. The V gene's germline CDR1 is LNHDA and CDR2 SQIVND (reference sequence). Losses at the gene ends were 6 bases for V and 6 bases for J; bases not matched to a gene: 9. This CDR3 is 15 amino acids long. CDR3 nucleotides: TGTGCCAGTAGAGACAGGGGGCCTCGGGCGGATACGCAGTATTTT. Translation gives CASRDRGPRADTQYF.

The genes are TRBV5-5 and TRBJ2-1, with D maybe TRBD2 (5 bases). Germline V gene sequence: CDR1 SGHKS, CDR2 YYEKEE (reference sequence). CDR3 length equals 17 residues. Trimming stripped 3 bases from V and 2 bases from J, with 18 bases between. CDR3 region: CASSSPGGDWAYNEQFF. CDR3 in DNA: TGTGCCAGCAGCTCGCCAGGAGGAGACTGGGCCTACAATGAGCAGTTCTTC. Complete variable domain (other parts from reference TRBV5-5 and TRBJ2-1): DAGVTQSPTHLIKTRGQQVTLRCSPISGHKSVSWYQQVLGQGPQFIFQYYEKEERGRGNFPDRFSARQFPNYSSELNVNALLLGDSALYLCASSSPGGDWAYNEQFFGPGTRLTVL.

The rearrangement joins TRBV7-2 to TRBJ1-2; 7 nucleotides align to TRBD1. J was trimmed by 2 bases and V by 5 bases; bases with no gene match: 8. The CDR3 is 15 residues long. Germline V gene data show CDR1 as SGHTA and CDR2 as FQGNSA. As DNA, the CDR3 is TGTGCCAGCAGCATCGGACAGGTTGCAAACTATGGCTACACCTTC. Encoded protein: CASSIGQVANYGYTF. The entire variable domain, with the rest obtained from reference TRBV7-2 and TRBJ1-2, is as follows: GAGVSQSPSNKVTEKGKDVELRCDPISGHTALYWYRQSLGQGLEFLIYFQGNSAPDKSGLPSDRFSAERTGGSVSTLTIQRTQQEDSAVYLCASSIGQVANYGYTFGSGTRLTVV.

The chain's CDR3 is CASSLEASGAYNEQFF. The CDR3 nucleotides are TGCGCCAGCAGCTTGGAAGCTAGCGGGGCCTACAATGAGCAGTTCTTC. The chain joins TRBV5-1 to TRBJ2-1, with 9 bases matching TRBD2. This CDR3 comprises 16 residues. The V segment lost 0 bases and the J segment 2 bases; nucleotides outside the gene matches: 3. Germline-derived CDR1 and CDR2 are SGHRS and YFSETQ.

The V call is TRBV19, the J call TRBJ2-1, with 7 bases aligning to TRBD1. Trimming at V came to 6 bases and at J to 6 bases, leaving 11 bases not matched to a gene. The CDR3 is 15 amino acids. Germline V gene lookup returns CDR1 LNHDA and CDR2 SQIVND (reference sequence). The CDR3 nucleotides are TGTGCCAGTAGCGAAACAGGGGCGCCGAGCAATGAGCAGTTCTTC. It encodes CASSETGAPSNEQFF.

This clone was picked up one time. V is TRBV19 and J is TRBJ2-3; D is possibly TRBD2 (5 bases). The germline gives CDR1 LNHDA, CDR2 SQIVND (reference sequence). The CDR3 consists of 15 residues. V was shortened by 3 bases and J by 3 bases, with 13 bases between the two germline ends. CDR3 bases: TGTGCCAGTAGTATTATCTCCGGGAAAACAGATACGCAGTATTTT. Protein: CASSIISGKTDTQYF. The full variable domain, rest sourced from reference TRBV19 and TRBJ2-3, is DGGITQSPKYLFRKEGQNVTLSCEQNLNHDAMYWYRQDPGQGLRLIYYSQIVNDFQKGDIAEGYSVSREKKESFPLTVTSAQKNPTAFYLCASSIISGKTDTQYFGPGTRLTVL.

This sequence joins TRBV6-5 and TRBJ1-2; D gene unclear. V was cut by 0 bases and J by 3 bases, with 8 bases left in between. This CDR3 has 14 amino acids. CDR1 is MNHEY, CDR2 SVGAGI, per germline. The CDR3 is CASSYSSTDYGYTF. CDR3 sequence (DNA): TGTGCCAGCAGTTACTCGAGTACAGACTATGGCTACACCTTC.